The sample holds one count of the clone carrying this T cell receptor beta chain. Its matching antigen is unknown. This sample was included in a study of cytomegalovirus exposure and HLA in healthy donors. Study-wide context: The use of the same platform for the approximately 130 validation repertoires and the roughly 670 first-cohort repertoires was reported by a later analysis.

Study-wide results and caveats: One later analysis, an examination of the 100 to 150 validation repertoires, found that first-cohort TCR clusters tended to co-occur in them. It was confirmed in vitro that a few of the CMV-associated chains were specific for CMV antigens.

The CDR3 totals 15 residues. V was shortened by 5 bases and J by 1 base, with 12 bases between the two germline ends. Germline V gene data show CDR1 as LNHDA and CDR2 as SQIVND (reference sequence). TCRdb's copy holds only in-frame clones and misses some; the assay was immunoSEQ multiplex PCR. The sample holds some 170,000 clones, 86% seen once. Separate from the roughly 700-subject first cohort, the approximately 120-subject validation cohort was the one that the donors belonged to. This sequence joins TRBV19 and TRBJ1-5; D gene ambiguous. The sample comprised PBMCs. The clonotype originates from a man younger than 30 in good health and CMV-seropositive. The CDR3 nucleotides are TGTGCCAGTAGTGTCTATCGGCGGAGCAATCAGCCCCAGCATTTT. It codes for CASSVYRRSNQPQHF.